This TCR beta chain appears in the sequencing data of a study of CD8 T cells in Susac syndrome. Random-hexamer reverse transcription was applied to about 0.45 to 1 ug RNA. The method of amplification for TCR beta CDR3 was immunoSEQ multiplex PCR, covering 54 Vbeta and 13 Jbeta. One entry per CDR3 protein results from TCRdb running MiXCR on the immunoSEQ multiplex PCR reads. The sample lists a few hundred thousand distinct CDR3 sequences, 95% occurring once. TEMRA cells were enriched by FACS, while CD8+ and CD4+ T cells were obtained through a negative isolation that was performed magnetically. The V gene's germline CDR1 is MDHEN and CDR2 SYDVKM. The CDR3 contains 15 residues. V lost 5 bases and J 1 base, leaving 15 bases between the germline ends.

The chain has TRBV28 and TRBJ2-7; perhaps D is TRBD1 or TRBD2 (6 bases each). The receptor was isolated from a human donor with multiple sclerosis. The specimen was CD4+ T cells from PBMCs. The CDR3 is CASSISGGGSYEQYF. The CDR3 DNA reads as TGTGCCAGCAGTATTAGCGGAGGGGGGTCCTACGAGCAGTACTTC.